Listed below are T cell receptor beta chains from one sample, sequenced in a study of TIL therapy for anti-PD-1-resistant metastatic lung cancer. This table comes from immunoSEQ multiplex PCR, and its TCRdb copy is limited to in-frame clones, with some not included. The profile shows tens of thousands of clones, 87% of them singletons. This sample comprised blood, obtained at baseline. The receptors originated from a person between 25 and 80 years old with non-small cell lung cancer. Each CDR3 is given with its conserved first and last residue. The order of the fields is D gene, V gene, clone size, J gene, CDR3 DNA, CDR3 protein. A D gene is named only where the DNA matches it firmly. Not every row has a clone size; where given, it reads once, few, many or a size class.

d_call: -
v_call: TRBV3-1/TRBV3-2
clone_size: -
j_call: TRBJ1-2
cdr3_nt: TGTGCCAGCAGCCAAGTCTCCCGGGCGGGGGACTATGGCTACACCTTC
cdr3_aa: CASSQVSRAGDYGYTF

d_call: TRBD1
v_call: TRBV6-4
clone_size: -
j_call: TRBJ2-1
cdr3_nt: TGTGCCAGCAGTGAGGGACAGGAGAGGGATGAGCAGTTCTTC
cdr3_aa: CASSEGQERDEQFF

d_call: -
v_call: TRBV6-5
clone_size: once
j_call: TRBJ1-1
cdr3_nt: TGTGCCAGCAGTTACTCAGGGCACCTGAACACTGAAGCTTTCTTT
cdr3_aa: CASSYSGHLNTEAFF

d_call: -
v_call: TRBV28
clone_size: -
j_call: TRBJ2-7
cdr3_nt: TGTGCCAGCAGTTTTGGTGGGAATGATCAGCAGTACTTC
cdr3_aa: CASSFGGNDQQYF

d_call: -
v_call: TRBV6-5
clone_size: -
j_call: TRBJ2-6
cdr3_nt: TGTGCCAGCAGTTTCACAGGGCCTGGGGCCAACGTCCTGACTTTC
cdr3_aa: CASSFTGPGANVLTF

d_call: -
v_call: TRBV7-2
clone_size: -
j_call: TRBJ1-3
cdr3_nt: TGTGCCAGCAGCCCGGACGCCTCTGGAAACACCATATATTTT
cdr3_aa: CASSPDASGNTIYF

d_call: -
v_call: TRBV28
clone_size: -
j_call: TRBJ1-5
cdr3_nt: TGTGCCAGCAGTTCAGTATTCAATCAGCCCCAGCATTTT
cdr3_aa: CASSSVFNQPQHF

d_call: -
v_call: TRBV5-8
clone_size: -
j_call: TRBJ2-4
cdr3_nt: TGTGCCAGCAGCTTAATGTGGACGGATCCTCAGTACTTC
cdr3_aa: CASSLMWTDPQYF

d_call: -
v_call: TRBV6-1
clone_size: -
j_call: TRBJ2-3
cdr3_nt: TGTGCCAGTAGTGAGACGGGGATGACAGATACGCAGTATTTT
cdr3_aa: CASSETGMTDTQYF

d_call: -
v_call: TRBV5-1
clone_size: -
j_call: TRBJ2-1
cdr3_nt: TGCGCCAGCAGCTTGGGAGGCGGCGCGGATGAGCAGTTCTTC
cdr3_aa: CASSLGGGADEQFF

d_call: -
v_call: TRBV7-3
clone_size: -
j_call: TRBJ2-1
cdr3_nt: TGTGCCAGCAGCTCCCAGACAGTCTCCTACAATGAGCAGTTCTTC
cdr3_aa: CASSSQTVSYNEQFF

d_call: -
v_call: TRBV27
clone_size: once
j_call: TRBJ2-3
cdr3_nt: TGTGCCAGCAGTAAACTTAGCACAGATACGCAGTATTTT
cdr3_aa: CASSKLSTDTQYF

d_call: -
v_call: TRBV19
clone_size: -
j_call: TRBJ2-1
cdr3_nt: TGTGCCAGTAGTGGTTTTTTGGGGGAGCAGTTCTTC
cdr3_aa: CASSGFLGEQFF

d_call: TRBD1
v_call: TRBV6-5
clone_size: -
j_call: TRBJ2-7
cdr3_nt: TGTGCCAGCTTCCCGACAGGGGGTCCCTACGAGCAGTACTTC
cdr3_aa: CASFPTGGPYEQYF

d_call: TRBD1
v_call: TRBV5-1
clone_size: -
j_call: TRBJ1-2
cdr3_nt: TGCGCCAGCAGCCGGGTAACGGGACAGACTAACTATGGCTACACCTTC
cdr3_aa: CASSRVTGQTNYGYTF

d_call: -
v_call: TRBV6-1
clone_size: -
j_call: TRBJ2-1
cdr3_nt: TGTGCCAGTAGTGAAGAGGACACCCTCGACAATGAGCAGTTCTTC
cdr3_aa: CASSEEDTLDNEQFF

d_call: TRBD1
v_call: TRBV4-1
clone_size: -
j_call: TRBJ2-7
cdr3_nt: TGCGCCAGCAGCCAACGGGACAGGGTGGGAGAGCAGTACTTC
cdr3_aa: CASSQRDRVGEQYF

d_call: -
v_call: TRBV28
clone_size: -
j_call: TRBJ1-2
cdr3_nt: TGTGCCAGCAGTTTTCGGACGCCTCCTTACTATTTC
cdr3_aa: CASSFRTPPYYF

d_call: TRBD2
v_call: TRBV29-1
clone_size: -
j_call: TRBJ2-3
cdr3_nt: TGCAGCGTTGTTCCCGGGGGGGGCACAGATACGCAGTATTTT
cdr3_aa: CSVVPGGGTDTQYF

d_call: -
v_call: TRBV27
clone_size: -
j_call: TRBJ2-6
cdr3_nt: TGTGCCAGCAGTTTTCTCGCCGTGGGGTCGGAGGGCAGACTCTCTGGGGCCAACGTCCTGACTTTC
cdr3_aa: CASSFLAVGSEGRLSGANVLTF

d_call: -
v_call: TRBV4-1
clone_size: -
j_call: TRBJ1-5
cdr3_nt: TGCGCCAGCAGCCAATTCGAGAATCAGCCCCAGCATTTT
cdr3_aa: CASSQFENQPQHF

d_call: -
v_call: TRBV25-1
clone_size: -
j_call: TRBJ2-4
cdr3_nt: TGTGCCAGCAGTGAACCCCCAACAAACATTCAGTACTTC
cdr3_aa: CASSEPPTNIQYF

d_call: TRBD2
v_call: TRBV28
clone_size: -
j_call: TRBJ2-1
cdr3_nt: TGTGCCAGCGCATCCTGGGCTAGCGGGAGTCCTATCGGCGACAATGAGCAGTTCTTC
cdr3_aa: CASASWASGSPIGDNEQFF

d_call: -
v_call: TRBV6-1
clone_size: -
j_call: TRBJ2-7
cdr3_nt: TGTGCCAGCAGTGAACCCCCTCAGAGCTCCTACGAGCAGTACTTC
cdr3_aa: CASSEPPQSSYEQYF

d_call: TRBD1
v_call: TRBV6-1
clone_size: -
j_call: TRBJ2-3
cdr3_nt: TGTGCCAGCAGTGAAGTGACAGGGGTCGCTGATACGCAGTATTTT
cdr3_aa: CASSEVTGVADTQYF

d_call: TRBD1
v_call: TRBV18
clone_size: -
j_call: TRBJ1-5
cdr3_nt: TGTGCCAGCTCACCTAGGGACAGGGCGGGTCAGCCCCAGCATTTT
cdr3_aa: CASSPRDRAGQPQHF

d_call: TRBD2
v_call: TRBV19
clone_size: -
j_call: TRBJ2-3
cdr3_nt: TGTGCCAGTAGCCTAGCGGGGACCTGGGACACGCAGTATTTT
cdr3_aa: CASSLAGTWDTQYF

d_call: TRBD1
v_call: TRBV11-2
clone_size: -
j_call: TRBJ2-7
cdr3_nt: TGTGCCAGCAGTTTTGGGACAGTTAGTTCCTACGAGCAGTACTTC
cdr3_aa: CASSFGTVSSYEQYF

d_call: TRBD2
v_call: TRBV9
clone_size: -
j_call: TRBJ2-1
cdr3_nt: TGTGCCAGCAGCGTTACTAGCGGGTCGTACAATGAGCAGTTCTTC
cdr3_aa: CASSVTSGSYNEQFF

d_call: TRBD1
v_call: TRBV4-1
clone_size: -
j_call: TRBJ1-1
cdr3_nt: TGCGCCAGCAGCCCCACAGGGGGCACTGAAGCTTTCTTT
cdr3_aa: CASSPTGGTEAFF

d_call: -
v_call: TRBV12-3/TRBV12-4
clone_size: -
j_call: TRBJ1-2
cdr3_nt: TGTGCCAGCAGTTTAGACAGCAGGTATGGCTACACCTTC
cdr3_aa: CASSLDSRYGYTF

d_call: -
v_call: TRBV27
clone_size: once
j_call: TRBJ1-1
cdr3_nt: TGTGCCAGCAGTTCTGGGGGTACTGAAGCTTTCTTT
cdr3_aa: CASSSGGTEAFF